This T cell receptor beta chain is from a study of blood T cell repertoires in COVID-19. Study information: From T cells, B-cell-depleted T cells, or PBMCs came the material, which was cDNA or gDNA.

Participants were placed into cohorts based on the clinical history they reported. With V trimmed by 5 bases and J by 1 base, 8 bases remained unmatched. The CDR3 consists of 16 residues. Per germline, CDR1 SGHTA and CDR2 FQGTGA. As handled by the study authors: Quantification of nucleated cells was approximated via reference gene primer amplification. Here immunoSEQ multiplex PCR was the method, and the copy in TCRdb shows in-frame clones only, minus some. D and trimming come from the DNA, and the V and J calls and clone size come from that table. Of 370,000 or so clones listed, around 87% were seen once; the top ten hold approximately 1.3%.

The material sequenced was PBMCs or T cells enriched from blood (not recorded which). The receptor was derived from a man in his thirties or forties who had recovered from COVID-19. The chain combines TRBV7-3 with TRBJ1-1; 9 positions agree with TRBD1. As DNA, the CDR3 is TGTGCCAGCAGCCCACAGGGGGCTTTACAGAACACTGAAGCTTTCTTT. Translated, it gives CASSPQGALQNTEAFF.